Listed below are T cell receptor beta chains from one sample, sequenced in a study of OX40 agonist ivuxolimab in advanced cancers. The assay was immunoSEQ multiplex PCR, and TCRdb's table has in-frame clones only and misses some. The sample lists tens of thousands of clones, just over 85% occurring once. The sequencing here drew on CD4+ or CD8+ T cells sorted from blood, taken in a trial of the OX40 agonist ivuxolimab. The source is an adult with an advanced solid tumor such as melanoma, head and neck, liver or kidney cancer. Each CDR3 is given with its conserved first and last residue. D genes are given only for firm matches. Size is omitted from some rows. Given values are once, few, many or a class for expanded clones.

-	-	TRBJ2-3	TRBV2	CASSEAGGRGTQYF	TGTGCCAGCAGTGAAGCAGGGGGTAGGGGTACGCAGTATTTT
TRBD2	-	TRBJ2-1	TRBV6-5	CASSSGGVYNEQFF	TGTGCCAGCAGTTCCGGGGGGGTGTACAATGAGCAGTTCTTC
TRBD2	-	TRBJ2-7	TRBV9	CASSLRREVGSYEQYF	TGTGCCAGCAGCCTTCGTCGGGAGGTAGGGTCCTACGAGCAGTACTTC
-	-	TRBJ1-1	TRBV27	CASSLARYTEVFF	TGTGCCAGCAGTTTAGCGCGGTACACTGAAGTTTTCTTT
-	-	TRBJ2-3	TRBV14	CASSQEFMGADTQYF	TGTGCCAGCAGCCAAGAATTTATGGGGGCAGATACGCAGTATTTT
-	few	TRBJ1-2	TRBV9	CASSVGKGVNGYTF	TGTGCCAGCAGCGTAGGGAAGGGGGTAAATGGCTACACCTTC
-	once	TRBJ1-2	TRBV6-1	CASSFSPGANYGYTF	TGTGCCAGCAGTTTTAGTCCGGGAGCTAACTATGGCTACACCTTC
-	-	TRBJ2-7	TRBV9	CASSAQGHEQYF	TGTGCCAGCAGCGCCCAGGGTCACGAGCAGTACTTC
TRBD1	-	TRBJ2-5	TRBV19	CASRPLLGGGETQYF	TGTGCCAGTCGACCGCTCCTAGGGGGCGGAGAGACCCAGTACTTC
-	-	TRBJ1-2	TRBV11-3	CASSLEQAVGGYTF	TGTGCCAGCAGCTTAGAACAGGCGGTAGGTGGCTACACCTTC
TRBD2	-	TRBJ2-2	TRBV5-5	CASSLAGTGTGELFF	TGTGCCAGCAGTTTAGCGGGGACGGGCACCGGGGAGCTGTTTTTT
TRBD1	-	TRBJ2-3	TRBV5-1	CASSPGTGGSTDTQYF	TGCGCCAGCAGCCCCGGGACAGGGGGGAGCACAGATACGCAGTATTTT
-	-	TRBJ2-3	TRBV10-3	CAISEPNDEVSTDTQYF	TGTGCCATCAGTGAGCCAAACGATGAAGTGAGCACAGATACGCAGTATTTT
-	-	TRBJ2-2	TRBV19	CASSNTETGELFF	TGTGCCAGTAGTAACACAGAAACCGGGGAGCTGTTTTTT
-	-	TRBJ1-1	TRBV6-6	CASSYGGYRADTEAFF	TGTGCCAGCAGTTACGGGGGGTACAGGGCGGACACTGAAGCTTTCTTT
TRBD2	few	TRBJ2-3	TRBV7-8	CASSSSGGAVKDTQYF	TGTGCCAGCAGCAGTAGCGGGGGGGCGGTAAAAGATACGCAGTATTTT
-	-	TRBJ2-7	TRBV9	CASSGGDGHGTYEQYF	TGTGCCAGCAGCGGGGGGGATGGACATGGGACCTACGAGCAGTACTTC
TRBD1	-	TRBJ1-2	TRBV6-5	CATLTGGNGYTF	TGTGCCACCCTAACAGGGGGTAATGGCTACACCTTC
TRBD2	-	TRBJ2-3	TRBV6-5	CASRLTAGGQNTQYF	TGTGCCAGCAGATTAACCGCGGGGGGGCAAAATACGCAGTATTTT
-	many	TRBJ1-1	TRBV19	CASSATLNTEAFF	TGTGCCAGTAGTGCCACCCTGAACACTGAAGCTTTCTTT
-	once	TRBJ1-1	TRBV6-6	CASSPRVSLRPLTAFF	TGTGCCAGCAGCCCCAGGGTATCTTTGCGTCCTCTCACAGCTTTCTTT
-	-	TRBJ2-5	TRBV9	CASSPWMEGQETQYF	TGTGCCAGCAGCCCCTGGATGGAGGGCCAAGAGACCCAGTACTTC
-	once	TRBJ2-3	TRBV19	CASSTSYFTDTQYF	TGTGCCAGTAGTACCTCATATTTCACAGATACGCAGTATTTT
-	-	TRBJ2-1	TRBV19	CATTTGVREQFF	TGTGCCACTACAACAGGTGTAAGAGAGCAGTTCTTC
TRBD1	many	TRBJ2-7	TRBV7-6	CASSFRDSGPYEQYF	TGTGCCAGCAGCTTTCGGGACAGTGGGCCCTACGAGCAGTACTTC
-	-	TRBJ1-1	TRBV6-6	CASRSEQSAYTEAFF	TGTGCCAGTAGATCTGAGCAGTCAGCTTACACTGAAGCTTTCTTT
-	-	TRBJ2-7	TRBV7-9	CASSLAGADEQYF	TGTGCCAGCAGCTTAGCCGGCGCGGACGAGCAGTACTTC
-	-	TRBJ2-2	TRBV9	CASSLQMNTGELFF	TGTGCCAGCAGTCTACAGATGAACACCGGGGAGCTGTTTTTT
-	-	TRBJ1-1	TRBV11-1	CASSRGRGDTEAFF	TGTGCCAGCAGCCGGGGGAGGGGCGACACTGAAGCTTTCTTT
-	once	TRBJ2-6	TRBV4-1	CASSQSPLVDSGANVLTF	TGCGCCAGCAGCCAAAGCCCCCTCGTCGACAGTGGGGCCAACGTCCTGACTTTC
-	-	TRBJ1-6	TRBV5-5	CASSLADLSSYNSPLHF	TGTGCCAGCAGCTTAGCGGACCTGAGCTCCTATAATTCACCCCTCCACTTT
TRBD1	-	TRBJ1-2	TRBV10-2	CASRSDRGLRYGYTF	TGCGCCAGCAGATCAGACAGGGGGCTTCGCTATGGCTACACCTTC
TRBD2	-	TRBJ2-5	TRBV2	CASSEGGGPETQYF	TGTGCCAGCAGTGAGGGGGGGGGTCCTGAGACCCAGTACTTC
-	-	TRBJ1-6	TRBV7-2	CASSFLGRAESPLHF	TGTGCCAGCAGCTTTCTCGGCAGGGCCGAATCACCCCTCCACTTT
TRBD2	-	TRBJ2-3	TRBV4-1	CASSQQTSGGVDTQYF	TGCGCCAGCAGCCAGCAGACTAGCGGGGGGGTAGATACGCAGTATTTT
-	-	TRBJ2-7	TRBV27	CASSLAQRTAAYEQYF	TGTGCCAGCAGTTTGGCCCAAAGGACAGCCGCTTACGAGCAGTACTTC
TRBD2	-	TRBJ2-1	TRBV19	CASSPGGSSYNEQFF	TGTGCCAGTAGCCCGGGGGGTAGCTCCTACAATGAGCAGTTCTTC
-	-	TRBJ2-7	TRBV4-3	CASSQARGSYEQYF	TGCGCCAGCAGCCAAGCCCGGGGGAGCTACGAGCAGTACTTC
-	-	TRBJ1-2	TRBV11-2	CASSSYRDGYTF	TGTGCCAGCAGCTCCTACAGGGATGGCTACACCTTC
-	-	TRBJ2-7	TRBV28	CASSLGQTQRYEQYF	TGTGCCAGCAGTTTAGGGCAGACTCAGCGGTACGAGCAGTACTTC
-	-	TRBJ2-2	TRBV6-1	CASHEGRTNTGELFF	TGTGCCAGCCATGAAGGACGCACGAACACCGGGGAGCTGTTTTTT
TRBD1	-	TRBJ1-1	TRBV5-6	CASSFMRGLAEAFF	TGTGCCAGCAGCTTTATGAGGGGGCTCGCTGAAGCTTTCTTT
-	-	TRBJ2-7	TRBV7-9	CASSLGQGVLWEQYF	TGTGCCAGCAGCTTAGGGCAGGGTGTCTTATGGGAGCAGTACTTC
-	-	TRBJ2-4	TRBV11-3	CASSLDNQNIQYF	TGTGCCAGCAGCTTAGATAACCAAAACATTCAGTACTTC
-	once	TRBJ2-3	TRBV7-6	CASSRTDFADTQYF	TGTGCCAGCAGCCGCACGGACTTCGCAGATACGCAGTATTTT
-	-	TRBJ1-2	TRBV28	CASSSMGGRESYGYTF	TGTGCCAGCAGTTCGATGGGCGGCCGGGAAAGCTATGGCTACACCTTC
-	-	TRBJ1-5	TRBV28	CASSLGSGHQPQHF	TGTGCCAGCAGTTTAGGGTCAGGCCATCAGCCCCAGCATTTT
-	-	TRBJ1-6	TRBV7-3	CASSLRIGTPLHF	TGTGCCAGCAGCTTGAGAATAGGTACACCCCTCCACTTT
-	-	TRBJ1-3	TRBV7-8	CASSSKALSGNTIYF	TGTGCCAGCAGCTCCAAGGCCCTCTCTGGAAACACCATATATTTT
TRBD1	-	TRBJ1-5	TRBV30	CAWSPGQGSQPQHF	TGTGCCTGGAGTCCGGGACAGGGGAGTCAGCCCCAGCATTTT
-	once	TRBJ2-2	TRBV11-2	CASSFLTGTSGELFF	TGTGCCAGCAGCTTTCTTACAGGGACCTCCGGGGAGCTGTTTTTT